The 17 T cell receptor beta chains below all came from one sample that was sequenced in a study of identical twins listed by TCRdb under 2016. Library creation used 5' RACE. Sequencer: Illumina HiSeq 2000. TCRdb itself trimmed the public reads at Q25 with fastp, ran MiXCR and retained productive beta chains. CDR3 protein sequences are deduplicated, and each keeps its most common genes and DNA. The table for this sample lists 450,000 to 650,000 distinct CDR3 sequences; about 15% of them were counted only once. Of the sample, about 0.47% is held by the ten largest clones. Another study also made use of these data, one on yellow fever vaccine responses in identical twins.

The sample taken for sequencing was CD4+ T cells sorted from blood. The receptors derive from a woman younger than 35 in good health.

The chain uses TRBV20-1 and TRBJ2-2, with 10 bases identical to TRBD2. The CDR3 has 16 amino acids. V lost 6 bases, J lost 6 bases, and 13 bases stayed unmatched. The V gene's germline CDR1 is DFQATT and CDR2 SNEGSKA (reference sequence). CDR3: CSAPTGSGGASGELFF. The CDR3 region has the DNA TGCAGTGCCCCCACCGGGAGCGGGGGGGCGTCCGGGGAGCTGTTTTTT.

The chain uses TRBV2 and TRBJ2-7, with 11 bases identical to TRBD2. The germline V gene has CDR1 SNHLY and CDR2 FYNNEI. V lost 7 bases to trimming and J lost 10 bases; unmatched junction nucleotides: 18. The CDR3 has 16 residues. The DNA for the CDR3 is TGTGCCAGCACCCAGTTGAGGGTCCTAGCGGGGGGTGTCCAGTACGTC. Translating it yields CASTQLRVLAGGVQYV.

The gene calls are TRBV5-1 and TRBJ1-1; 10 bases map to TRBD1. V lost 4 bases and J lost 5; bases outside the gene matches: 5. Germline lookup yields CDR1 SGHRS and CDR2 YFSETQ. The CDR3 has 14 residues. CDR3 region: CASSLSDRGTEAFF. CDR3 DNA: TGCGCCAGCAGCCTGTCGGACAGGGGGACTGAAGCTTTCTTT.

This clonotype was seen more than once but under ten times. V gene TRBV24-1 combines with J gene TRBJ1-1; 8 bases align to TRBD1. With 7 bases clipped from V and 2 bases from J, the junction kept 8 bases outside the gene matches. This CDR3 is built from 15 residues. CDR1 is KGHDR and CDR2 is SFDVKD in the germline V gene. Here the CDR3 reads CATRPGQGTNTEAFF. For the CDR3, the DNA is TGTGCCACCAGACCCGGACAGGGAACCAACACTGAAGCTTTCTTT.

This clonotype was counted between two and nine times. CDR3 DNA sequence: TGTGCCAGCAGCGAAACAGGGCGGGTAGGCTACACCTTC. Its translation is CASSETGRVGYTF. The chain links TRBV6-1 to TRBJ1-2; TRBD1 is a possible D gene (6 bases). Germline values: CDR1 MNHNS, CDR2 SASEGT. V lost 6 bases and J lost 8, with 16 bases in between. The length of the CDR3 is 13 residues.

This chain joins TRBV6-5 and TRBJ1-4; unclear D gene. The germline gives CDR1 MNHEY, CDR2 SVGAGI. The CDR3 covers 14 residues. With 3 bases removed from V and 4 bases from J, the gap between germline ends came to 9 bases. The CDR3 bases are TGTGCCAGCAGTTATGGGCCGCTTAATGAAAAACTGTTTTTT. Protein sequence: CASSYGPLNEKLFF.

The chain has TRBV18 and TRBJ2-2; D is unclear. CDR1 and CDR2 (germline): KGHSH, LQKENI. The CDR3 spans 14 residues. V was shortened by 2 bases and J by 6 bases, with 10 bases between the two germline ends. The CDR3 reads CASSPSLPPGELFF. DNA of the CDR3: TGTGCCAGCTCACCAAGTCTCCCGCCCGGGGAGCTGTTTTTT. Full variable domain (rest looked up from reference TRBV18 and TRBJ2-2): NAGVMQNPRHLVRRRGQEARLRCSPMKGHSHVYWYRQLPEEGLKFMVYLQKENIIDESGMPKERFSAEFPKEGPSILRIQQVVRGDSAAYFCASSPSLPPGELFFGEGSRLTVL.

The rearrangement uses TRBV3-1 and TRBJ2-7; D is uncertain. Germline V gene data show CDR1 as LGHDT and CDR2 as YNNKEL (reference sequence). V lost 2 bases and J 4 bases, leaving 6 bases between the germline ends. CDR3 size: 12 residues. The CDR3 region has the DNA TGTGCCAGCAGCCAATTTATTTACGAGCAGTACTTC. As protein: CASSQFIYEQYF.

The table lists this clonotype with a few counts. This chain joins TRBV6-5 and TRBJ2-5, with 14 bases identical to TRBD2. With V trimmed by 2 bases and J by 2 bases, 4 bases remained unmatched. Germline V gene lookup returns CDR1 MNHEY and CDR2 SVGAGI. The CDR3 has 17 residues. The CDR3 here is CASSYGLAGGRQETQYF. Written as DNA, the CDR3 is TGTGCCAGCAGTTACGGACTAGCGGGGGGACGGCAAGAGACCCAGTACTTC.

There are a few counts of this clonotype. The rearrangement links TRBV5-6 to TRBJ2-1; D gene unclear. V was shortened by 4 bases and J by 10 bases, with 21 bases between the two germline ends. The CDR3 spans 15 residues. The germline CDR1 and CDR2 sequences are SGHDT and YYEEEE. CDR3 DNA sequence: TGTGCCAGCAGCCCCAAACTGGGCTACCTAAAAGAGCAGTTCTTC. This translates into CASSPKLGYLKEQFF.

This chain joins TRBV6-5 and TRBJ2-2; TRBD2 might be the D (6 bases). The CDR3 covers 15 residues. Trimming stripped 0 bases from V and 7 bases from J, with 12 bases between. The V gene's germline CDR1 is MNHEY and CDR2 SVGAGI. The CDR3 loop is CASSYSRGWGGELFF. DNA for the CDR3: TGTGCCAGCAGTTACTCGCGGGGCTGGGGCGGGGAGCTGTTTTTT.

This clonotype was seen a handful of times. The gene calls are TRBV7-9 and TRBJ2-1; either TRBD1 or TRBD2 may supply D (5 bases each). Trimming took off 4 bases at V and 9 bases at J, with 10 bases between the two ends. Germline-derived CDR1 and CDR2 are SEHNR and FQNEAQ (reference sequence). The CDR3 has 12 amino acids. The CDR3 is CASSSGGGEQFF. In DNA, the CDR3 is TGTGCCAGCAGCTCCGGTGGGGGTGAGCAGTTCTTC. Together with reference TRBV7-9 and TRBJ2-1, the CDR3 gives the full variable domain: DTGVSQNPRHKITKRGQNVTFRCDPISEHNRLYWYRQTLGQGPEFLTYFQNEAQLEKSRLLSDRFSAERPKGSFSTLEIQRTEQGDSAMYLCASSSGGGEQFFGPGTRLTVL.

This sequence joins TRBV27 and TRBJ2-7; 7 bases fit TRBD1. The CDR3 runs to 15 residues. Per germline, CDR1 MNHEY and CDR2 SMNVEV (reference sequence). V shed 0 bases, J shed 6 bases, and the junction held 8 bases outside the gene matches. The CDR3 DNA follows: TGTGCCAGCAGTTTATCCAAGGGGGCCCCCTTCGAGCAGTACGTC. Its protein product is CASSLSKGAPFEQYV.

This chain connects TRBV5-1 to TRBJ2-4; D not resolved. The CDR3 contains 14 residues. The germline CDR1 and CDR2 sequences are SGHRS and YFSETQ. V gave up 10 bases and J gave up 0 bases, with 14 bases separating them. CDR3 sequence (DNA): TGCGCCCCGGTTGAGAGTCTAGCCAAAAACATTCAGTACTTC. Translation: CAPVESLAKNIQYF. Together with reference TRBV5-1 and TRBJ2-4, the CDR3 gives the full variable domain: KAGVTQTPRYLIKTRGQQVTLSCSPISGHRSVSWYQQTPGQGLQFLFEYFSETQRNKGNFPGRFSGRQFSNSRSEMNVSTLELGDSALYLCAPVESLAKNIQYFGAGTRLSVL.

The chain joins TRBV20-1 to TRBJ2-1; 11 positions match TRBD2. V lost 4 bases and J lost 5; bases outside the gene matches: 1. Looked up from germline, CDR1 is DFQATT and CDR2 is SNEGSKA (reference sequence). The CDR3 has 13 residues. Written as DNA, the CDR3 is TGCAGTGCTACGACTAGCGGGAACAATGAGCAGTTCTTC. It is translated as CSATTSGNNEQFF.

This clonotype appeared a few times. This CDR3 is CASIIKRWGPGTTSGDEQFF. Written as DNA, the CDR3 is TGTGCCAGCATCATAAAAAGGTGGGGACCCGGAACGACTAGCGGCGATGAGCAGTTCTTC. This rearrangement joins TRBV28 to TRBJ2-1; TRBD2 aligns across 9 bases. CDR3 size: 20 residues. CDR1 is MDHEN, CDR2 SYDVKM, per germline. With V trimmed by 7 bases and J by 8 bases, 27 bases remained unmatched. Supplemented by reference TRBV28 and TRBJ2-1, the full variable domain reads DVKVTQSSRYLVKRTGEKVFLECVQDMDHENMFWYRQDPGLGLRLIYFSYDVKMKEKGDIPEGYSVSREKKERFSLILESASTNQTSMYLCASIIKRWGPGTTSGDEQFFGPGTRLTVL.

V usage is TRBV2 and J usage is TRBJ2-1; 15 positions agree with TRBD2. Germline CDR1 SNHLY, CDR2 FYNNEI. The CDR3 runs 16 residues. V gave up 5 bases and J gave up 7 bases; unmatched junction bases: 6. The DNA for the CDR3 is TGTGCCAGCAGTCAACGGACTAGCGGGAGGGGGAATGAGCAGTTCTTC. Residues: CASSQRTSGRGNEQFF. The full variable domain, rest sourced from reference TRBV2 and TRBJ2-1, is EPEVTQTPSHQVTQMGQEVILRCVPISNHLYFYWYRQILGQKVEFLVSFYNNEISEKSEIFDDQFSVERPDGSNFTLKIRSTKLEDSAMYFCASSQRTSGRGNEQFFGPGTRLTVL.